A single sample gave rise to the 13 T cell receptor beta chains below, sequenced in a study of blood T cell repertoires in COVID-19 (dated by TCRdb to 2018 to 2020). The library was prepared using the immunoSEQ multiplex PCR assay. TCRdb took over this immuneACCESS table, retaining in-frame rearrangements with V and J assigned. Such tables are incomplete; in checked studies, under half of the missing clones stem from an unresolved V gene, and the remainder is unexplained. Counted in this sample were approximately 160,000 clones; over 90% of them appeared once. Just under 2% of the sample lies in the top ten. The sample taken for sequencing was peripheral blood. These receptors were collected from a woman between 55 and 75 years old with COVID-19, enrolled during active disease.

CDR3 sequence reads: CASRSGGQGDSPLHF. The CDR3 nucleotides are TGCGCCAGCAGGTCTGGAGGGCAGGGAGATTCACCCCTCCACTTT. The V and J genes are TRBV5-1 and TRBJ1-6; TRBD1 might be the D (5 bases). Deletions cut 5 bases from V and 8 bases from J, with 17 bases between. CDR1 is SGHRS, CDR2 YFSETQ, per germline. The CDR3 length is 15 residues. Variable domain in full (rest from reference TRBV5-1 and TRBJ1-6): KAGVTQTPRYLIKTRGQQVTLSCSPISGHRSVSWYQQTPGQGLQFLFEYFSETQRNKGNFPGRFSGRQFSNSRSEMNVSTLELGDSALYLCASRSGGQGDSPLHFGNGTRLTVT.

J is TRBJ1-4 and V is TRBV19, with 7 bases fitting TRBD1. The germline V gene has CDR1 LNHDA and CDR2 SQIVND (reference sequence). The V gene end was trimmed by 5 bases and the J gene end by 7 bases; junction bases not matched to a gene: 7. The CDR3 is made up of 14 amino acids. CDR3 in DNA: TGTGCCAGTAGTGAGGACAGGTGGAGTGAAAAACTGTTTTTT. Translating it yields CASSEDRWSEKLFF.

The chain employs TRBV7-2 and TRBJ2-1; tentatively, D is TRBD1 (6 bases). Trimming cost V 4 bases and J 0 bases, with 13 bases left between them. Germline CDR1 is SGHTA and CDR2 is FQGNSA. CDR3 length: 16 residues. Here the CDR3 DNA reads TGTGCCAGCAGCTACGACAGGTATCGCTCCTACAATGAGCAGTTCTTC. Translating it yields CASSYDRYRSYNEQFF.

The chain uses TRBV6-5 and TRBJ2-3; 7 nucleotides match TRBD1. Germline V gene sequence: CDR1 MNHEY, CDR2 SVGAGI. CDR3 length: 13 amino acids. Trimming at V came to 6 bases and at J to 6 bases, leaving 6 bases not matched to a gene. The CDR3 reads CASRDRITDTQYF. In nucleotides, the CDR3 is TGTGCCAGCAGGGACAGGATTACGGATACGCAGTATTTT.

The gene calls are TRBV15 and TRBJ1-2; TRBD1 agrees at 7 bases. CDR1 and CDR2 from the germline V gene are LNHNV and YYDKDF (reference sequence). The V and J ends lost 0 bases and 7 bases, in that order; junction bases with no gene match: 5. The CDR3 loop spans 14 amino acids. The DNA of the CDR3 is TGTGCCACCAGCAGAGACCCAGGGGGTAGTGGCTACACCTTC. Protein product: CATSRDPGGSGYTF.

The chain combines TRBV6-6 with TRBJ2-5; TRBD2 aligns across 8 bases. This CDR3 region has 17 residues. V gave up 5 bases and J gave up 5 bases; unmatched junction bases: 16. The germline V gene encodes CDR1 MNHNY and CDR2 SVGAGI (reference sequence). Here the CDR3 reads CASSPAGGSGRRETQYF. The CDR3 DNA sequence: TGTGCCAGCAGTCCGGCGGGAGGATCGGGGCGCAGGGAGACCCAGTACTTC.

This sequence joins TRBV18 and TRBJ1-2, with a weak D call TRBD1 (6 bases). The V end lost 4 bases, the J end lost 2 bases, and 8 bases lay between the germline ends. Per the germline V gene, CDR1 is KGHSH and CDR2 is LQKENI. This CDR3 spans 13 amino acids. The CDR3 is CASSRTANYGYTF. In nucleotides, the CDR3 is TGTGCCAGCTCACGGACAGCCAACTATGGCTACACCTTC.

This clone has just one count. This rearrangement joins TRBV5-5 to TRBJ1-2; a possible D gene is TRBD1 (6 bases). The V and J ends lost 2 bases and 7 bases respectively, with 24 bases between them. This CDR3 spans 17 amino acids. Germline V lookup: CDR1 SGHKS, CDR2 YYEKEE (reference sequence). The CDR3 nucleotides are TGTGCCAGCAGCTTAGGGGCGTCAACAGGGTACGGGTTTGGCTACACCTTC. Its translation: CASSLGASTGYGFGYTF.

This rearrangement joins TRBV4-1 to TRBJ2-1, with TRBD2 identical over 7 bases. Losses at the gene ends were 1 base for V and 2 bases for J; bases not matched to a gene: 5. The germline gives CDR1 MGHRA, CDR2 YSYEKL. CDR3 length equals 16 residues. The DNA of the CDR3 is TGCGCCAGCAGCCAAGGGGACGCGGGGGCCTACAATGAGCAGTTCTTC. Its translation is CASSQGDAGAYNEQFF.

With regard to this clone: Other DNA sequences in the sample encode the same CDR3. The rearrangement links TRBV6-2 or TRBV6-3 to TRBJ1-1, with D uncertain. CDR3 length equals 14 residues. The germline CDR1 and CDR2 sequences are MNHEY and SVGEGT. The germline V and J ends were trimmed by 5 bases and 2 bases, with 12 bases remaining between them. DNA of the CDR3: TGTGCCAGCAGTCCAAGGGAGGGTAACACTGAAGCTTTCTTT. This codes for CASSPREGNTEAFF.

V is TRBV5-6 and J is TRBJ1-5, with D uncertain. In germline, CDR1 is SGHDT, CDR2 YYEEEE. V was clipped by 4 bases and J by 2 bases, with 19 bases between them. The CDR3 is 17 residues long. CDR3 amino acids: CASSRRTLSGGNQPQHF. In nucleotides, the CDR3 is TGTGCCAGCAGCCGAAGGACTCTCTCCGGGGGCAATCAGCCCCAGCATTTT.

This rearrangement joins TRBV6-2 or TRBV6-3 to TRBJ2-5; possibly TRBD2 for D (7 bases). Trimming removed 6 bases from V and 4 bases from J, with 18 bases in between. CDR3 size: 15 residues. Germline V gene sequence: CDR1 MNHEY, CDR2 SVGEGT. The CDR3 DNA is TGTGCCAGCAGCTTTACTGGGGGGGCAGGAGAGACCCAGTACTTC. It encodes CASSFTGGAGETQYF.

This clone was observed a single time. The chain joins TRBV19 to TRBJ1-1; 11 nucleotides match TRBD1. After removal of 4 bases from V and 0 bases from J, the junction contained 4 bases not matched to a gene. This CDR3 is built from 16 residues. Germline CDR1 LNHDA, CDR2 SQIVND (reference sequence). This chain's CDR3 is CASSRTGGEVNTEAFF. The CDR3 nucleotides read TGTGCCAGTAGTAGGACAGGGGGCGAGGTGAACACTGAAGCTTTCTTT.